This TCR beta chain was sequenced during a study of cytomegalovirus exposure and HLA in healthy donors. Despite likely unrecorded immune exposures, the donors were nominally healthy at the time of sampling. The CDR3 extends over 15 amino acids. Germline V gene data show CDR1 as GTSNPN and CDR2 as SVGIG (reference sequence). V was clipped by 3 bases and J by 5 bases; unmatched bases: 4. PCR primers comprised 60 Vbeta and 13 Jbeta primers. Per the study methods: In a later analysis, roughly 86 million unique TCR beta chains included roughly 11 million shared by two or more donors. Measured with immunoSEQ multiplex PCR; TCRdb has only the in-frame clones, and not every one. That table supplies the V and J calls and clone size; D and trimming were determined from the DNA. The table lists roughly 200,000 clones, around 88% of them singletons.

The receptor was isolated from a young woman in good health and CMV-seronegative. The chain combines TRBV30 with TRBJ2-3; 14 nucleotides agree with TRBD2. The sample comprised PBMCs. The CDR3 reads CAWSGLAGGRDTQYF. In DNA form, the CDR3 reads TGTGCCTGGAGCGGACTAGCGGGAGGTCGAGATACGCAGTATTTT. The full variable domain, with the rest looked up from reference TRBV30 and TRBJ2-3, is SQTIHQWPATLVQPVGSPLSLECTVEGTSNPNLYWYRQAAGRGLQLLFYSVGIGQISSEVPQNLSASRPQDRQFILSSKKLLLSDSGFYLCAWSGLAGGRDTQYFGPGTRLTVL.